This T cell receptor beta chain was captured by sequencing in a study of cytomegalovirus exposure and HLA in healthy donors. Trimming pared 5 bases from V and 0 bases from J, leaving 9 bases between. Germline V gene sequence: CDR1 SGHTA, CDR2 FQGTGA. CDR3 length: 14 amino acids. As to this clone: Its antigen remains unknown.

This PCR relied on a set of 60 Vbeta primers and 13 Jbeta primers. Method: immunoSEQ multiplex PCR; TCRdb's copy keeps in-frame clones and lacks some. This table holds 150,000 to 200,000 clones. General study findings and limits: It was 160 or so TCR beta chains that were listed as cytomegalovirus-associated. An analysis that came later showed most CMV-associated TCR beta chains appearing HLA-restricted. Immune exposure data for these donors was limited to CMV serostatus.

This chain connects TRBV7-3 to TRBJ2-3, with D possibly TRBD2 on 6 matching bases. This TCR was sampled from a woman in her late teens or twenties in good health and CMV-seropositive. The sequenced material came from PBMCs. The CDR3 loop is CASSPGSSTDTQYF. For the CDR3, the DNA is TGTGCCAGCAGCCCCGGGAGTAGCACAGATACGCAGTATTTT.